The 11 T cell receptor beta chains given below trace back to one sample, sequenced in a study of T cell clonality in common variable immunodeficiency. Only in-frame clones appear in the TCRdb table, and some are missing; sequencing was by immunoSEQ multiplex PCR. This sample carries approximately 81,000 clones, none of them present only once. Input material: peripheral blood mononuclear cells. All receptors derive from a person aged 18 to 70 in good health.

This clone has at least ten counts. The CDR3 end lies 3 residues beyond the end of the read and is filled in from the germline J gene. The V gene is TRBV20-1, the J gene TRBJ1-5; tentatively, D is TRBD1 (6 bases). This CDR3 comprises 16 residues. Trimming cost V 3 bases and J 0 bases, with 15 bases left between them. CDR1 and CDR2 from the germline V gene are DFQATT and SNEGSKA (reference sequence). CDR3 residues: CSASGGQFHSNQPQHF. The covered CDR3 bases are TGCAGTGCTAGCGGCGGACAGTTTCATAGCAATCAGCCC.

This clone was counted ten times or more. The read terminates 3 residues ahead of where the CDR3 ends, so the germline J gene completes it. The V call is TRBV20-1, the J call TRBJ2-3; D is undetermined. Between the trimmed V and J ends, which lost 5 bases and 1 base, there was a span of 10 bases. Germline V gene data show CDR1 as DFQATT and CDR2 as SNEGSKA (reference sequence). There are 13 residues in the CDR3. The CDR3 DNA, read in part, is TGCAGTGCTTGGCTCCGGGGCACAGATACG. Encoded protein: CSAWLRGTDT. The full CDR3 is CSAWLRGTDTQYF.

This clone showed up many times. The read ends 3 residues shy of where the CDR3 ends; the end is completed using the germline J gene. The chain has TRBV6-2 or TRBV6-3 and TRBJ1-5; the match to TRBD1 covers 7 bases. V gave up 5 bases and J gave up 6 bases; unmatched junction bases: 10. The germline CDR1 and CDR2 sequences are MNHEY and SVGEGT. This CDR3 is 15 amino acids long. CDR3 DNA (partial): TGTGCCAGCAGTGCCTACAGGGGCCTGGGTCAGCCC. Translation: CASSAYRGLGQP. The whole CDR3 is CASSAYRGLGQPQHF.

This clone was seen ten or more times. The read stops 3 residues short of the end of the CDR3; the missing end is completed from the germline J gene. The V call is TRBV29-1, the J call TRBJ2-7; 7 bases fit TRBD1. V trimming: 5 bases; J trimming: 0 bases; junction bases outside the gene matches: 4. The CDR3 totals 13 residues. Germline-derived CDR1 and CDR2 are SQVTM and ANQGSEA. The CDR3 here is CSVSDRDSYEQYF. CDR3 DNA, as far as it was read: TGCAGCGTTTCCGACAGGGACTCCTACGAG.

This clone was seen at least ten times. The read is 3 residues too short to cover the CDR3 end, so that end is filled in from the germline J gene. J is TRBJ2-7 and V is TRBV5-1; 7 nucleotides match TRBD1. V lost 0 bases and J lost 1; bases outside the gene matches: 4. The germline V gene has CDR1 SGHRS and CDR2 YFSETQ. CDR3 length: 15 residues. CDR3 DNA (partial): TGCGCCAGCAGCTTGGGACAGGGAAAGTCCTACGAG. Its protein is CASSLGQGKSYE. The full CDR3 protein reads CASSLGQGKSYEQYF. The variable domain in full, completed from reference TRBV5-1 and TRBJ2-7, reads KAGVTQTPRYLIKTRGQQVTLSCSPISGHRSVSWYQQTPGQGLQFLFEYFSETQRNKGNFPGRFSGRQFSNSRSEMNVSTLELGDSALYLCASSLGQGKSYEQYFGPGTRLTVT.

This clone was found many times. The missing CDR3 end, 3 residues past where the read stops, is filled in from the germline J gene. The chain joins TRBV20-1 to TRBJ2-7; TRBD1 agrees at 7 bases. Germline V lookup: CDR1 DFQATT, CDR2 SNEGSKA (reference sequence). This CDR3 spans 16 amino acids. V shed 0 bases and J 6 bases; nucleotides not matched to a gene: 14. CDR3 bases read: TGCAGTGCTAGAGACGGTCAGGGGGATGGGGTGGGCGAG. It is translated as CSARDGQGDGVGE. The full-length CDR3 reads as CSARDGQGDGVGEQYF.

This clone was picked up many times. The CDR3 goes on 3 residues after the read ends, and that part is filled in from the germline J gene. The rearrangement links TRBV6-2 or TRBV6-3 to TRBJ2-2; 10 nucleotides agree with TRBD1. This CDR3 is 15 amino acids long. The junction had 6 bases not matched to a gene; V was cut back by 5 bases and J by 6 bases. CDR1 and CDR2 from the germline V gene are MNHEY and SVGEGT. CDR3 in amino acids: CASSQTGGFSGELFF. The CDR3 DNA, read in part, is TGTGCCAGCAGTCAGACAGGGGGCTTCTCCGGGGAG.

This clone occurred many times. The read halts 3 residues ahead of the CDR3 end, with the missing end drawn from the germline J gene. The rearrangement joins TRBV6-2 or TRBV6-3 to TRBJ1-1; TRBD1 is a possible D gene (6 bases). This CDR3 spans 16 amino acids. CDR1 MNHEY and CDR2 SVGEGT come from the germline V gene. V lost 5 bases, J lost 1 base, and 17 bases lay in between. CDR3 sequence: CASSQLQVRGNTEAFF. CDR3 DNA, as far as it was read: TGTGCCAGCAGTCAACTACAAGTCAGGGGGAACACTGAA.

This clone was observed at least ten times. Sequencing ends 3 residues short of the CDR3 end; the germline J gene provides the rest. The chain is built from TRBV29-1 and TRBJ1-1; D is unresolved. The CDR3 has 13 amino acids. V dropped 5 bases and J dropped 3 bases, with 13 bases sitting between them. Germline-derived CDR1 and CDR2 are SQVTM and ANQGSEA. CDR3 loop: CSVSRSQDTEAFF. The CDR3 bases that were read are TGCAGCGTTTCTCGATCCCAGGACACTGAA.

This clone was observed at least ten times. The read ends 3 residues shy of where the CDR3 ends; the end is completed using the germline J gene. The gene calls are TRBV19 and TRBJ2-7, with D perhaps matching TRBD1 (6 bases). Between the trimmed V and J ends, which lost 3 bases and 2 bases, there was a span of 11 bases. The CDR3 contains 14 residues. The germline CDR1 and CDR2 sequences are LNHDA and SQIVND (reference sequence). The CDR3 spells CASSMAGDAYEQYF. The covered CDR3 bases are TGTGCCAGTAGTATGGCAGGGGACGCCTACGAG.

This clone was seen at least ten times. Read data end 3 residues before the CDR3 end; the end is taken from the germline J gene. The chain is built from TRBV12-3 or TRBV12-4 and TRBJ2-2; D ambiguous. This CDR3 has 14 amino acids. Trimming took off 4 bases at V and 5 bases at J, with 11 bases between the two ends. Incomplete CDR3 DNA: TGTGCCAGCAGTTACAGTATTGGGACCGGGGAG. This translates into CASSYSIGTGE. In full, the CDR3 is CASSYSIGTGELFF.